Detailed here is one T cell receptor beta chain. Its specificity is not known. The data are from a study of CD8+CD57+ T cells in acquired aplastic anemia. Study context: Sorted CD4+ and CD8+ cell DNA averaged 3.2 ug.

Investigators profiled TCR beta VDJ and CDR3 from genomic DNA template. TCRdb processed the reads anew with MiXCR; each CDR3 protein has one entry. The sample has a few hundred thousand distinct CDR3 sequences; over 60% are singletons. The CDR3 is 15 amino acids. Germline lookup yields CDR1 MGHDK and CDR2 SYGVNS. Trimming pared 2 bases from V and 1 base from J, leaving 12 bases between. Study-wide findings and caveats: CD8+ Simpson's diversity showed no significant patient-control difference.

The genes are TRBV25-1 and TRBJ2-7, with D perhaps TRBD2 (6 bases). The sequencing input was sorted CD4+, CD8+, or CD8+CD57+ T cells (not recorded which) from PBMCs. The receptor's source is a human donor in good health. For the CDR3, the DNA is TGTGCCAGCAGTGAACCCGAGGGGAGGTCCTACGAGCAGTACTTC. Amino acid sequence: CASSEPEGRSYEQYF.